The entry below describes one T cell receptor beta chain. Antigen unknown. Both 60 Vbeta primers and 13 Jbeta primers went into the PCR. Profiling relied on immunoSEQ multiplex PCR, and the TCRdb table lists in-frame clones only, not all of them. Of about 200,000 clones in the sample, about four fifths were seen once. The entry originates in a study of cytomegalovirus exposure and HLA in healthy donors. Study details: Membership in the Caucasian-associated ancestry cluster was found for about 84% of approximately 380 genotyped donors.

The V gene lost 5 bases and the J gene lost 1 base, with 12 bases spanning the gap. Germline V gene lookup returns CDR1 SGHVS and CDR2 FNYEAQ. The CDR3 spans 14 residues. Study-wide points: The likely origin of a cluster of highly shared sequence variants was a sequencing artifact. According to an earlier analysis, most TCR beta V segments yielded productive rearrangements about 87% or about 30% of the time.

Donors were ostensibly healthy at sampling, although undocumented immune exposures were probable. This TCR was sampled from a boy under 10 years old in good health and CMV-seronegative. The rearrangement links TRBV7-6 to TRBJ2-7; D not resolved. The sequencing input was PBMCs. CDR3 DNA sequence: TGTGCCAGCAGCCCTCCCCTACGTTCCTACGAGCAGTACTTC. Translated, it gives CASSPPLRSYEQYF.